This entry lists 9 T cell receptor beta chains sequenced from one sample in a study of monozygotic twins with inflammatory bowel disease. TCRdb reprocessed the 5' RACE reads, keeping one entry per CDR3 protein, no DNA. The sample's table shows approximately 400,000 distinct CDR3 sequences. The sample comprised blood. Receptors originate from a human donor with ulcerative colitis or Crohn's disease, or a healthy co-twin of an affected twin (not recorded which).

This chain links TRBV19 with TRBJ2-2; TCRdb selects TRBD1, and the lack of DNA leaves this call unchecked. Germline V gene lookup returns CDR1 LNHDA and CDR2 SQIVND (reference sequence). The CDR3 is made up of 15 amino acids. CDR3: CASSIQGAETGELFF.

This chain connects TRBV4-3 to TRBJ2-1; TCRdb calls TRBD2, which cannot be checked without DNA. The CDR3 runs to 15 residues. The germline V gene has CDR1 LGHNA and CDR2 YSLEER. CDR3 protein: CASSDGLARDNEQFF.

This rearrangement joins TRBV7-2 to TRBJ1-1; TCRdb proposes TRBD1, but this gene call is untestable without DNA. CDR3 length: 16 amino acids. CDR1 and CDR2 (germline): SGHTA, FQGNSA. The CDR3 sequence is CASSRRGTVMNTEAFF.

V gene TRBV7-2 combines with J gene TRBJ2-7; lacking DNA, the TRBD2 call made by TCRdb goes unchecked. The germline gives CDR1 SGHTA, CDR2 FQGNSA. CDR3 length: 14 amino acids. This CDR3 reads CASSPRGSGYEQYF.

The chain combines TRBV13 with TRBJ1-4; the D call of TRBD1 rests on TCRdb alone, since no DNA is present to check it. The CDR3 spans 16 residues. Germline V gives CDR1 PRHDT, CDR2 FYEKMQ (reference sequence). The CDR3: CASSDGTDSKNEKLFF.

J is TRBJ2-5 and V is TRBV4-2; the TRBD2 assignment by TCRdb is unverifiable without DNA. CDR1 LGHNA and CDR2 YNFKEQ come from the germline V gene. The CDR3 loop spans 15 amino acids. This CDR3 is CASSRSGTELETQYF.

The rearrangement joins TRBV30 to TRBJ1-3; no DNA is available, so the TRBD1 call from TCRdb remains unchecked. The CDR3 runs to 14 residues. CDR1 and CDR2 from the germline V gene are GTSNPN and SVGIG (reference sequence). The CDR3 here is CAWSKGRAGNTIYF.

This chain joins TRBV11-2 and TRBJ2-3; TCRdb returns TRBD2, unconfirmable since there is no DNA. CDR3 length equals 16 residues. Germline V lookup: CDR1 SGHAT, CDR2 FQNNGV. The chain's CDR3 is CASSGIPGGIVSRKYF. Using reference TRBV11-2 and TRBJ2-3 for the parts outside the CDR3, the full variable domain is EAGVAQSPRYKIIEKRQSVAFWCNPISGHATLYWYQQILGQGPKLLIQFQNNGVVDDSQLPKDRFSAERLKGVDSTLKIQPAKLEDSAVYLCASSGIPGGIVSRKYFGPGTRLTVL.

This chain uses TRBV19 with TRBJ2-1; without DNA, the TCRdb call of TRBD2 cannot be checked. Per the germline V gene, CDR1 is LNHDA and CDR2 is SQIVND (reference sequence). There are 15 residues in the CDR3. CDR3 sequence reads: CASSTTSGGYNEQFF.